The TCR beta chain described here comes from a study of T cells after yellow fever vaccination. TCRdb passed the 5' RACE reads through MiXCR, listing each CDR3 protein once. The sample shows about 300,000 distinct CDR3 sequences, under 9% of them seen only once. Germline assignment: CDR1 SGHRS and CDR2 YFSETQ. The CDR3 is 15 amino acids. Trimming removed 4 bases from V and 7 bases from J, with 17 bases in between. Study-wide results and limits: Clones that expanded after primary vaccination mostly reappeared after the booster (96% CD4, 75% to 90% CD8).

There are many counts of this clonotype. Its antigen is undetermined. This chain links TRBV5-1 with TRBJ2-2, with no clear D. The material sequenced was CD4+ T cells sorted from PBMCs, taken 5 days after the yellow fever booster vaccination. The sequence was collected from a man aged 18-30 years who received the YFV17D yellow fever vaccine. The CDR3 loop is CASSPVTGNGGELFF. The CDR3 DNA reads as TGCGCCAGCAGCCCGGTCACCGGTAATGGCGGGGAGCTGTTTTTT.